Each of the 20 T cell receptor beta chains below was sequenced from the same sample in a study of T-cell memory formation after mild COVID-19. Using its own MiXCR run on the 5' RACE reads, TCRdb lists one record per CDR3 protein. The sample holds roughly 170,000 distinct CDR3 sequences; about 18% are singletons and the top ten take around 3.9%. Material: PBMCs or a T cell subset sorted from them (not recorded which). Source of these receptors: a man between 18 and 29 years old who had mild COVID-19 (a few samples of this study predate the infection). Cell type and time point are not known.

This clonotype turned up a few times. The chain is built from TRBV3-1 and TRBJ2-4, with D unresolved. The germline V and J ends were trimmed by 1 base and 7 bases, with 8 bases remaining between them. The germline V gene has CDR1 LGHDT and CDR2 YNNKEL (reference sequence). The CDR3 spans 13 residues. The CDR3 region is CASSQGEDNIQYF. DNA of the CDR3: TGTGCCAGCAGCCAAGGGGAAGATAACATTCAGTACTTC. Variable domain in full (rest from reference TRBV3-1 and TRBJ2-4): DTAVSQTPKYLVTQMGNDKSIKCEQNLGHDTMYWYKQDSKKFLKIMFSYNNKELIINETVPNRFSPKSPDKAHLNLHINSLELGDSAVYFCASSQGEDNIQYFGAGTRLSVL.

CDR3 region: CASRRDRTFTGELFF. CDR3 sequence (DNA): TGTGCCAGCAGACGGGACAGGACTTTCACCGGGGAGCTGTTTTTT. This sequence joins TRBV7-9 and TRBJ2-2, with 8 positions matching TRBD1. The J segment lost 4 bases and the V segment lost 6 bases, leaving 7 bases of the junction unmatched. In germline, CDR1 is SEHNR, CDR2 FQNEAQ (reference sequence). This CDR3 has 15 residues.

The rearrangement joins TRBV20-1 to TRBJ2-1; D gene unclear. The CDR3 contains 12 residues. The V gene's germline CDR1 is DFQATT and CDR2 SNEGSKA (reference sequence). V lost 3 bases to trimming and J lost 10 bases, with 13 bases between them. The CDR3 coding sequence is TGCAGTGCTAGTAGGGCGTCTGGGGAGCAGTTCTTC. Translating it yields CSASRASGEQFF.

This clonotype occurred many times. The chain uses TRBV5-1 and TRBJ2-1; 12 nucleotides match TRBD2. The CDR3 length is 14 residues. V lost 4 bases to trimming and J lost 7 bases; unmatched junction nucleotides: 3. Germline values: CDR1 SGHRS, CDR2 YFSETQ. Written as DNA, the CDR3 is TGCGCCAGCAGCCTAGGACTAGCGGGGAATGAGCAGTTCTTC. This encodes CASSLGLAGNEQFF.

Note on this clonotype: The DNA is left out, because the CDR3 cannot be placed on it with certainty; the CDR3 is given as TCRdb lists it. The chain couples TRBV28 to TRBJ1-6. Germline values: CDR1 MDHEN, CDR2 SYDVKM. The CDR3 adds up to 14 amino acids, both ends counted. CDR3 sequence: CASSSSIYNSPLHF.

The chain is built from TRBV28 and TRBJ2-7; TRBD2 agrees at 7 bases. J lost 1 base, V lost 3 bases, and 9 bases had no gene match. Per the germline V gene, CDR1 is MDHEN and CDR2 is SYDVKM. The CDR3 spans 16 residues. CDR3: CASSLGLHAPSYEQYV. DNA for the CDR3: TGTGCCAGCAGTTTGGGACTACACGCTCCATCCTACGAGCAGTACGTC.

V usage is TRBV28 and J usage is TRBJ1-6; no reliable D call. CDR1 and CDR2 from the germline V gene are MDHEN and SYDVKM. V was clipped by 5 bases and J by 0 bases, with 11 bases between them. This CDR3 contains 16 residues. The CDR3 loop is CASSPPQASYNSPLHF. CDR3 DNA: TGTGCCAGCAGTCCTCCCCAGGCCTCCTATAATTCACCCCTCCACTTT.

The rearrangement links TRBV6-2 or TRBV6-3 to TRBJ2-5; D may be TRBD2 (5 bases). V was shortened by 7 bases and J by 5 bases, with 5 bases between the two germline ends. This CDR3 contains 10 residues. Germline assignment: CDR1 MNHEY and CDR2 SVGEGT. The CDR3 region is CASKRETQYF. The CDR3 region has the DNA TGTGCCAGCAAGCGGGAGACCCAGTACTTC.

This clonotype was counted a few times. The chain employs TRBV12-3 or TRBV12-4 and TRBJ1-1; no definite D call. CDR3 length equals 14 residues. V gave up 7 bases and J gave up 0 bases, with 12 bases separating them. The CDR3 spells CASTRSNMNTEAFF. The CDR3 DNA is TGTGCCAGCACCCGCTCTAACATGAACACTGAAGCTTTCTTT.

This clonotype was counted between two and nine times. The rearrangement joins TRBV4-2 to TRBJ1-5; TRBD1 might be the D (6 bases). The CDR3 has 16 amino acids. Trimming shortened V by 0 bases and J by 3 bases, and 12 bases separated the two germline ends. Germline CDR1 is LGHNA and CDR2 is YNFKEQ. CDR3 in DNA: TGTGCCAGCAGCCAAGAACCGGACAGTTTCAATCAGCCCCAGCATTTT. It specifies CASSQEPDSFNQPQHF.

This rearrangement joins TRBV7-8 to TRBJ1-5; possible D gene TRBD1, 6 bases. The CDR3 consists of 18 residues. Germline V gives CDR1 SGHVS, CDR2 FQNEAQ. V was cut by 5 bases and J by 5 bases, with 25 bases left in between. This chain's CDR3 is CASSAAASGVRGYQPQHF. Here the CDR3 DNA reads TGTGCCAGCAGCGCCGCAGCCTCAGGGGTTCGCGGATATCAGCCCCAGCATTTT. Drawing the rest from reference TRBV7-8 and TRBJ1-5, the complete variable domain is GAGVSQSPRYKVAKRGQDVALRCDPISGHVSLFWYQQALGQGPEFLTYFQNEAQLDKSGLPSDRFFAERPEGSVSTLKIQRTQQEDSAVYLCASSAAASGVRGYQPQHFGDGTRLSIL.

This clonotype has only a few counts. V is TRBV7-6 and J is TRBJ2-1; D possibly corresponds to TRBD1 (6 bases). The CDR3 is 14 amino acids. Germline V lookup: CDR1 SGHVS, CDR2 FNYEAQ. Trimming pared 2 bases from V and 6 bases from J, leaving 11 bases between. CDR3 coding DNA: TGTGCCAGCAGCTTAAAAGGGGGTCTCAATGAGCAGTTCTTC. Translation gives CASSLKGGLNEQFF. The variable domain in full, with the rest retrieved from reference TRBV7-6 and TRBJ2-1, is GAGVSQSPRYKVTKRGQDVALRCDPISGHVSLYWYRQALGQGPEFLTYFNYEAQQDKSGLPNDRFSAERPEGSISTLTIQRTEQRDSAMYRCASSLKGGLNEQFFGPGTRLTVL.

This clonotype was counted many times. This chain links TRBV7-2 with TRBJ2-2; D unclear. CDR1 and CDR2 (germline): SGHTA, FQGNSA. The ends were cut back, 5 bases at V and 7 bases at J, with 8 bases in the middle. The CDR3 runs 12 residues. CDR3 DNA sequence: TGTGCCAGCAGCAAAGCAGGCGGGGAGCTGTTTTTT. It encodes CASSKAGGELFF.

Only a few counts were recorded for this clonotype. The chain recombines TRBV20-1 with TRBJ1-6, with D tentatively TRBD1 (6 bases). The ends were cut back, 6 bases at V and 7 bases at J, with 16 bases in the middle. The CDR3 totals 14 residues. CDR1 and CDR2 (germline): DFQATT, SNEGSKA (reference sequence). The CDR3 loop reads CSAGPDRSNSPLHF. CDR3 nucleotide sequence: TGCAGTGCCGGCCCGGACAGATCCAATTCACCCCTCCACTTT.

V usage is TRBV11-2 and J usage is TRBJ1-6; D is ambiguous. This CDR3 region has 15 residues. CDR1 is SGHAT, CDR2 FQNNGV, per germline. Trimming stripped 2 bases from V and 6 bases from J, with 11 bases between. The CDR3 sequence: CASSLFNSPNSPLHF. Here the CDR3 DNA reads TGTGCCAGCAGCTTATTTAACAGCCCTAATTCACCCCTCCACTTT. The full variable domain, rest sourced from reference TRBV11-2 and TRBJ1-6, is EAGVAQSPRYKIIEKRQSVAFWCNPISGHATLYWYQQILGQGPKLLIQFQNNGVVDDSQLPKDRFSAERLKGVDSTLKIQPAKLEDSAVYLCASSLFNSPNSPLHFGNGTRLTVT.

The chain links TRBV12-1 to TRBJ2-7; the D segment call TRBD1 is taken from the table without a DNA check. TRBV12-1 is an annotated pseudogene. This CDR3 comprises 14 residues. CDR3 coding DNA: TGTGCCAGCGCCCCCGAAAGAAGTTCCTACGAGCAGTACGTC. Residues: CASAPERSSYEQYV.

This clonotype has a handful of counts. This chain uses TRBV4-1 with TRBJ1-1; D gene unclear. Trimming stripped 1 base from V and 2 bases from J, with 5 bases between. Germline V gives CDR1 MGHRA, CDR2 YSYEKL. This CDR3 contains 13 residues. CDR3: CASSQGHNTEAFF. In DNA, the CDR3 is TGCGCCAGCAGCCAAGGACACAACACTGAAGCTTTCTTT.

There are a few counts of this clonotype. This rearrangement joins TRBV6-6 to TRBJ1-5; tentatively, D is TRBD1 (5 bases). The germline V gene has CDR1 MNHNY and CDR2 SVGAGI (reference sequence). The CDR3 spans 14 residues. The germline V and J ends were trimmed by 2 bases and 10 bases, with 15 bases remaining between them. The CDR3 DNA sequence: TGTGCCAGCAGTTACCGAACAGGCTCCCAACCCCAGCATTTT. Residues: CASSYRTGSQPQHF.

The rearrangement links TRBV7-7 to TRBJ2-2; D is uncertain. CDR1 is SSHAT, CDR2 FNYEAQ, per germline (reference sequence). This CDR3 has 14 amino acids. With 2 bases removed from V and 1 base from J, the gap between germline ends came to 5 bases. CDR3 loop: CASSLRENTGELFF. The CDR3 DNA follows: TGTGCCAGCAGCTTAAGGGAGAACACCGGGGAGCTGTTTTTT.

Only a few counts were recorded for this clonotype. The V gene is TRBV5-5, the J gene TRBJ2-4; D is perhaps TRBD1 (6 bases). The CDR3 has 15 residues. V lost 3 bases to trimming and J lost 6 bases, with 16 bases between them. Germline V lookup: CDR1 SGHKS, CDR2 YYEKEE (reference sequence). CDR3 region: CASSSPPQGRNIQYF. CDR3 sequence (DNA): TGTGCCAGCAGCTCGCCCCCTCAGGGGAGAAACATTCAGTACTTC.